The entry below gives a single T cell receptor beta chain sequence along with its context. Its antigen is currently unknown. This sample is drawn from a study of cytomegalovirus exposure and HLA in healthy donors. The overall study: Clustering assigned 81% of the approximately 430 genotyped donors to the Caucasian-associated ancestry cluster. Study observations and caveats: In a later analysis, parvovirus B19, influenza, CMV and Epstein-Barr virus appeared linked to several top co-occurrence clusters. Later examination showed HLA-associated TCR beta chains had greater clonal expansion than equally common others. There were some V segments, including TRBV6-2 and TRBV6-3, excluded as indistinguishable.

With V trimmed by 6 bases and J by 1 base, 14 bases remained unmatched. Germline loops: CDR1 MDHEN, CDR2 SYDVKM. This CDR3 has 19 amino acids. Amplification used 60 Vbeta primers and 13 Jbeta primers. The repertoire was sequenced with immunoSEQ multiplex PCR; TCRdb's copy has only in-frame clones and lacks some. The sample has approximately 110,000 clones; about 70% are singletons. The chain employs TRBV28 and TRBJ2-3; 12 nucleotides agree with TRBD2. The TCR was taken from a middle-aged woman in good health and CMV-seronegative. The sequencing sample was made of PBMCs. CDR3 nucleotide sequence: TGTGCCAGCAGACCCGCCGGGACTAGCGGGTTTAGAGGCACAGATACGCAGTATTTT. Protein product: CASRPAGTSGFRGTDTQYF.